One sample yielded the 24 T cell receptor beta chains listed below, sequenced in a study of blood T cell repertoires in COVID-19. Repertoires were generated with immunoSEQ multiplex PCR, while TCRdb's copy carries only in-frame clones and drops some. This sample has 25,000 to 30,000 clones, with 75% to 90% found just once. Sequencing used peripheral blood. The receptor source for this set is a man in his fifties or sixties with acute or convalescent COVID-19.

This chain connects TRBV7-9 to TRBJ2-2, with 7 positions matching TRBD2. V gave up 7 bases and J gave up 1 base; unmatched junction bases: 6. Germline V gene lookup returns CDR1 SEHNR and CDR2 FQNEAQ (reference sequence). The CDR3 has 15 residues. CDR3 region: CASTIRGENTGELFF. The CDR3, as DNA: TGTGCCAGCACCATCCGGGGGGAGAACACCGGGGAGCTGTTTTTT.

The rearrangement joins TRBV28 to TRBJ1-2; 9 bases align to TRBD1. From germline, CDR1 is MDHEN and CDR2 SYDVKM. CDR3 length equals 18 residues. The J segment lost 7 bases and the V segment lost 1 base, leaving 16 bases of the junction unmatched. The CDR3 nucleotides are TGTGCCAGCAGTTTATTTACAGGGGGCCCGTTCATGAGCTCTGGCTACACCTTC. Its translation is CASSLFTGGPFMSSGYTF.

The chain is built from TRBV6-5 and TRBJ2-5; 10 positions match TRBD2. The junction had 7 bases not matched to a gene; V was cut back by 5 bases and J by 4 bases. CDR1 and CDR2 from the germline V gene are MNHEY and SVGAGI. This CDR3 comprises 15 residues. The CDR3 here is CASSNLAGEGETQYF. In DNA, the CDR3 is TGTGCCAGCAGTAATCTAGCGGGAGAGGGAGAGACCCAGTACTTC.

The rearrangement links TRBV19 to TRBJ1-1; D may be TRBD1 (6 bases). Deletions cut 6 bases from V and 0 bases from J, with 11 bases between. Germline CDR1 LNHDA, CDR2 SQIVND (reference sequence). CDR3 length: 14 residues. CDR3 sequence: CASRDSPVNTEAFF. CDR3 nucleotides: TGTGCCAGTAGGGACAGCCCGGTGAACACTGAAGCTTTCTTT. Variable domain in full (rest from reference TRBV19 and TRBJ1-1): DGGITQSPKYLFRKEGQNVTLSCEQNLNHDAMYWYRQDPGQGLRLIYYSQIVNDFQKGDIAEGYSVSREKKESFPLTVTSAQKNPTAFYLCASRDSPVNTEAFFGQGTRLTVV.

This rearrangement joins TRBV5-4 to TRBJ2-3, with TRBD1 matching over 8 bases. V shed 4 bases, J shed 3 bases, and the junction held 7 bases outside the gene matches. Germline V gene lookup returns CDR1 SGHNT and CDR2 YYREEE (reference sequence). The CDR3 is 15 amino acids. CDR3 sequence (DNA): TGTGCCAGCAGCCAGGACAGGGTAACTACAGATACGCAGTATTTT. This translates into CASSQDRVTTDTQYF. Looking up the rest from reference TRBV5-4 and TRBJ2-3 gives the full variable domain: ETGVTQSPTHLIKTRGQQVTLRCSSQSGHNTVSWYQQALGQGPQFIFQYYREEENGRGNFPPRFSGLQFPNYSSELNVNALELDDSALYLCASSQDRVTTDTQYFGPGTRLTVL.

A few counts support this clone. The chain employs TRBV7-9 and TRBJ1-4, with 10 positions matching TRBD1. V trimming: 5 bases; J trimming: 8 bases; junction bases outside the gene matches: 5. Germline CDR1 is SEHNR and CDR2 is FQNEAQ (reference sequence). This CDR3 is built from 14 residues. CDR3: CASSHGTGVEKLFF. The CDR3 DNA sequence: TGTGCCAGCAGCCACGGGACAGGGGTAGAAAAACTGTTTTTT. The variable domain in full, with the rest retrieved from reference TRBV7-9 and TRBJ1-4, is DTGVSQNPRHKITKRGQNVTFRCDPISEHNRLYWYRQTLGQGPEFLTYFQNEAQLEKSRLLSDRFSAERPKGSFSTLEIQRTEQGDSAMYLCASSHGTGVEKLFFGSGTQLSVL.

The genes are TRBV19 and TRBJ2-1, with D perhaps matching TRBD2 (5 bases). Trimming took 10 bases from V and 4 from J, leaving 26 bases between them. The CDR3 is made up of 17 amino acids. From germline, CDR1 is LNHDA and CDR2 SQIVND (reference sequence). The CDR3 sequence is CATRASVGSSAYNEQFF. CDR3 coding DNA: TGTGCCACTCGAGCATCCGTAGGTAGTAGCGCGTACAATGAGCAGTTCTTC. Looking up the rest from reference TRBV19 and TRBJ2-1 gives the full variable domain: DGGITQSPKYLFRKEGQNVTLSCEQNLNHDAMYWYRQDPGQGLRLIYYSQIVNDFQKGDIAEGYSVSREKKESFPLTVTSAQKNPTAFYLCATRASVGSSAYNEQFFGPGTRLTVL.

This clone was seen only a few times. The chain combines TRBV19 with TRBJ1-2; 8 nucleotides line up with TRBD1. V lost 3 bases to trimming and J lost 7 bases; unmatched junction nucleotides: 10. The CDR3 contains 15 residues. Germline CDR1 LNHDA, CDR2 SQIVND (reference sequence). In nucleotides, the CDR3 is TGTGCCAGTAGTATTGGTTTGCAGGGGGCTAGTGGCTACACCTTC. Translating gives CASSIGLQGASGYTF.

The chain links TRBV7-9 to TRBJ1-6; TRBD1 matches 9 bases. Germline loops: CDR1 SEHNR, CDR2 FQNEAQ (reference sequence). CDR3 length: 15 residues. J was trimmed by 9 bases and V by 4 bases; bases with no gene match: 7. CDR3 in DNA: TGTGCCAGCAGCTATATCGCGGGACAGGGTTCACCCCTCCACTTT. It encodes CASSYIAGQGSPLHF.

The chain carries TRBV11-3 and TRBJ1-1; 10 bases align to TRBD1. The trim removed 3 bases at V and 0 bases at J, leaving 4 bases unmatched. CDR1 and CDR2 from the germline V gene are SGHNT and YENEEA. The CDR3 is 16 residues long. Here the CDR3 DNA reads TGTGCCAGCAGCTTTGGGACAGGGGAGATGAACACTGAAGCTTTCTTT. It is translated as CASSFGTGEMNTEAFF.

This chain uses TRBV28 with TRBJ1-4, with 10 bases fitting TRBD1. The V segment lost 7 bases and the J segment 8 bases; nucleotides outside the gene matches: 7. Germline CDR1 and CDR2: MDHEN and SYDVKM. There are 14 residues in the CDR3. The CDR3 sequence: CASKPGQGWEKLFF. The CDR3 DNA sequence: TGTGCCAGCAAGCCGGGACAGGGGTGGGAAAAACTGTTTTTT.

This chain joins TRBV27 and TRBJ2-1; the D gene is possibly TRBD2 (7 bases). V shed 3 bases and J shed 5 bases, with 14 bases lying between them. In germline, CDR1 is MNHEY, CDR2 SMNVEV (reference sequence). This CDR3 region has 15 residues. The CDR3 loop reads CASSLWGGNHNEQFF. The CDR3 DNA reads TGTGCCAGCAGTTTGTGGGGGGGCAACCACAATGAGCAGTTCTTC.

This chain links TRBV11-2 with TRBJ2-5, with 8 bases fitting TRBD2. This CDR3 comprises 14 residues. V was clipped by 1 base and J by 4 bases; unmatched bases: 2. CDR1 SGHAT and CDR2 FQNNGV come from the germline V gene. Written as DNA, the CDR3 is TGTGCCAGCAGCTTAGGGACTAGCCGAGAGACCCAGTACTTC. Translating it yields CASSLGTSRETQYF.

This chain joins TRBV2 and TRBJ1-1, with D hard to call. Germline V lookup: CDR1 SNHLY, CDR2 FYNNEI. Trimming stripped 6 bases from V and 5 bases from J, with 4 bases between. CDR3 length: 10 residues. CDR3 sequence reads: CASRQTEAFF. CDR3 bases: TGTGCCAGCAGACAAACTGAAGCTTTCTTT.

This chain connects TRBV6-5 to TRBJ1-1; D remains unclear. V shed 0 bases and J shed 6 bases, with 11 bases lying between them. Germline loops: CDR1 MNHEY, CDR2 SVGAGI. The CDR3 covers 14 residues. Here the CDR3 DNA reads TGTGCCAGCAGTTACTCGAGGTCCGGGGCTGAAGCTTTCTTT. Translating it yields CASSYSRSGAEAFF.

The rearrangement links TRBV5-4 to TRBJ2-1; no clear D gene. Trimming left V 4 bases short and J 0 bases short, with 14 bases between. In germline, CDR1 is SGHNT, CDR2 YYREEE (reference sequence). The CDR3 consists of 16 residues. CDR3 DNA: TGTGCCAGCAGCCCGGGTCTTTTGGACTCCTACAATGAGCAGTTCTTC. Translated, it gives CASSPGLLDSYNEQFF.

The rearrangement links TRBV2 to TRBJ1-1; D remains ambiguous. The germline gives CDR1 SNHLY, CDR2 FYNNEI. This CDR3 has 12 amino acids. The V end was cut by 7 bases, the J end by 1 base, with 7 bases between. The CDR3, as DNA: TGTGCCAGCATGGAGACGAACACTGAAGCTTTCTTT. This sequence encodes CASMETNTEAFF.

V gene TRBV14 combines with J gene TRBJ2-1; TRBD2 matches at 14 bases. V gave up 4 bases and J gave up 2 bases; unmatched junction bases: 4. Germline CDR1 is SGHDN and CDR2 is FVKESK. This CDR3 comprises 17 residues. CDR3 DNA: TGTGCCAGCAGCCTCGGACTAGCGGGAGGAACCTACAATGAGCAGTTCTTC. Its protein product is CASSLGLAGGTYNEQFF.

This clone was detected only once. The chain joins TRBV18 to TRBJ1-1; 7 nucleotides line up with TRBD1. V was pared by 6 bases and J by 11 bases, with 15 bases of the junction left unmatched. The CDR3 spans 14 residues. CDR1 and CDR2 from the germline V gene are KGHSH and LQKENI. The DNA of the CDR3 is TGTGCCAGCTCGCAAGGAGACAGGGCAACGAAGGCTTTCTTT. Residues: CASSQGDRATKAFF.

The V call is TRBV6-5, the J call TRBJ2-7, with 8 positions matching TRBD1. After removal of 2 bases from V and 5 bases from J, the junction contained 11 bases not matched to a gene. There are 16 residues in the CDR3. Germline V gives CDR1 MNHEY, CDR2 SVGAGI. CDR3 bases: TGTGCCAGCAGTTACAGCCGGACAGGGCCCATCCACGAGCAGTACTTC. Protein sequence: CASSYSRTGPIHEQYF.

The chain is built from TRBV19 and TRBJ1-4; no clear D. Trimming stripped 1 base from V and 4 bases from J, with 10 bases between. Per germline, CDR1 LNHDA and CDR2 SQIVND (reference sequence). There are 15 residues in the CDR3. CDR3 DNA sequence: TGTGCCAGTAGTATAGCACACGGAGGTAATGAAAAACTGTTTTTT. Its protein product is CASSIAHGGNEKLFF. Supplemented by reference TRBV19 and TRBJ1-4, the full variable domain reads DGGITQSPKYLFRKEGQNVTLSCEQNLNHDAMYWYRQDPGQGLRLIYYSQIVNDFQKGDIAEGYSVSREKKESFPLTVTSAQKNPTAFYLCASSIAHGGNEKLFFGSGTQLSVL.

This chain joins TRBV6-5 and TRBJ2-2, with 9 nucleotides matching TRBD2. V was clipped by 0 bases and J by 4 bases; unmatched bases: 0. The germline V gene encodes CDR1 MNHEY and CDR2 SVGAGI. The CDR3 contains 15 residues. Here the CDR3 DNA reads TGTGCCAGCAGTTACTCGACTAGCGGCACCGGGGAGCTGTTTTTT. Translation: CASSYSTSGTGELFF.

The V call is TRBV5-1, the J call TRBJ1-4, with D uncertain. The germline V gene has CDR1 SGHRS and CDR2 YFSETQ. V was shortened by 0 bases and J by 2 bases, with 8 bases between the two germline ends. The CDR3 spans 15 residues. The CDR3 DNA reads TGCGCCAGCAGCTTGGCCGCACTGACTAATGAAAAACTGTTTTTT. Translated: CASSLAALTNEKLFF. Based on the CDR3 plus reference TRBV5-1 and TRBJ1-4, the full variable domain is KAGVTQTPRYLIKTRGQQVTLSCSPISGHRSVSWYQQTPGQGLQFLFEYFSETQRNKGNFPGRFSGRQFSNSRSEMNVSTLELGDSALYLCASSLAALTNEKLFFGSGTQLSVL.

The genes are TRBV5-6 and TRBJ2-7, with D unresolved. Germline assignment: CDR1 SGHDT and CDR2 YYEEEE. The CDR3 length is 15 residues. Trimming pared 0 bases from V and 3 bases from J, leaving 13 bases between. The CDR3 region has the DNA TGTGCCAGCAGCTTGGTGGGTCAGGCCGACTACGAGCAGTACTTC. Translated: CASSLVGQADYEQYF.